A selection of T cell receptor beta chains follows, all from one sample in a study of blood T cell repertoires in COVID-19. Clones were read by immunoSEQ multiplex PCR, and TCRdb kept only the in-frame ones, dropping some. The sample comprises approximately 330,000 clones, around nine tenths of which are singletons, and under 4.5% rests with the top ten. Source material: peripheral blood. Receptor source: a woman in her fifties or sixties with active or convalescent COVID-19. Each CDR3 is given with its conserved first and last residue. D genes are given only for firm matches. The size entry is marked missing in some rows and otherwise reads once, few, many or a size class.

clone_size: NA
d_call: NA
j_call: TRBJ1-2
v_call: TRBV28
cdr3_aa: CASSLRQGSGYTF
cdr3_nt: TGTGCCAGCAGTTTGAGGCAGGGTTCTGGCTACACCTTC

clone_size: NA
d_call: TRBD1
j_call: TRBJ1-2
v_call: TRBV5-4
cdr3_aa: CASSSRQGGYGYTF
cdr3_nt: TGTGCCAGCAGCTCGCGACAGGGGGGCTATGGCTACACCTTC

clone_size: NA
d_call: NA
j_call: TRBJ2-7
v_call: TRBV30
cdr3_aa: CAWSPLLTGYSYEQYF
cdr3_nt: TGTGCCTGGAGTCCTCTCCTGACAGGCTACTCCTACGAGCAGTACTTC

clone_size: once
d_call: NA
j_call: TRBJ2-2
v_call: TRBV19
cdr3_aa: CASRRSGGVNTGELFF
cdr3_nt: TGTGCCAGTAGGAGAAGTGGAGGGGTCAACACCGGGGAGCTGTTTTTT

clone_size: few
d_call: NA
j_call: TRBJ2-2
v_call: TRBV7-9
cdr3_aa: CASSYRQGRTNNTGELFF
cdr3_nt: TGTGCCAGCAGCTATAGACAGGGTCGGACTAACAACACCGGGGAGCTGTTTTTT

clone_size: NA
d_call: NA
j_call: TRBJ2-3
v_call: TRBV12-3/TRBV12-4
cdr3_aa: CASSPMVDTQYF
cdr3_nt: TGTGCCAGCAGCCCTATGGTGGATACGCAGTATTTT

clone_size: NA
d_call: TRBD1
j_call: TRBJ1-1
v_call: TRBV5-5
cdr3_aa: CASSFADRGMNTEAFF
cdr3_nt: TGTGCCAGCAGCTTCGCTGACAGGGGCATGAACACTGAAGCTTTCTTT

clone_size: NA
d_call: TRBD1
j_call: TRBJ2-2
v_call: TRBV5-1
cdr3_aa: CASSLGGGPTGELFF
cdr3_nt: TGCGCCAGCAGCTTGGGAGGGGGCCCCACCGGGGAGCTGTTTTTT

clone_size: NA
d_call: TRBD1
j_call: TRBJ1-1
v_call: TRBV30
cdr3_aa: CAWGTGDAWAFF
cdr3_nt: TGTGCCTGGGGGACAGGAGACGCTTGGGCTTTCTTT

clone_size: NA
d_call: NA
j_call: TRBJ1-2
v_call: TRBV12-2
cdr3_aa: CASRFFRVNYGYTF
cdr3_nt: TGTGCAAGTCGCTTTTTCAGGGTTAACTATGGCTACACCTTC

clone_size: NA
d_call: NA
j_call: TRBJ2-3
v_call: TRBV27
cdr3_aa: CASSFVVSSTDTQYF
cdr3_nt: TGTGCCAGCAGTTTTGTGGTGAGTAGCACAGATACGCAGTATTTT

clone_size: NA
d_call: TRBD1
j_call: TRBJ1-4
v_call: TRBV28
cdr3_aa: CASPPARGLRDEKLFF
cdr3_nt: TGTGCCAGCCCGCCCGCCAGGGGGCTAAGGGATGAAAAACTGTTTTTT

clone_size: NA
d_call: TRBD2
j_call: TRBJ2-1
v_call: TRBV6-2/TRBV6-3
cdr3_aa: CASSPGLKGPYNEQFF
cdr3_nt: TGTGCCAGCAGCCCGGGACTAAAAGGGCCCTACAATGAGCAGTTCTTC

clone_size: few
d_call: NA
j_call: TRBJ1-4
v_call: TRBV5-3
cdr3_aa: CARSFWTENEKLFF
cdr3_nt: TGTGCCAGAAGCTTCTGGACAGAGAATGAAAAACTGTTTTTT

clone_size: NA
d_call: TRBD2
j_call: TRBJ2-1
v_call: TRBV27
cdr3_aa: CASRIAGLTYNEQFF
cdr3_nt: TGTGCCAGCAGAATAGCGGGACTAACCTACAATGAGCAGTTCTTC

clone_size: NA
d_call: NA
j_call: TRBJ2-3
v_call: TRBV6-6
cdr3_aa: CASSQKGLDPSQYF
cdr3_nt: TGTGCCAGCAGCCAAAAGGGGCTAGATCCATCGCAGTATTTT

clone_size: NA
d_call: TRBD1
j_call: TRBJ1-2
v_call: TRBV7-9
cdr3_aa: CASSVTGPYGYTF
cdr3_nt: TGTGCCAGCAGCGTGACAGGGCCATATGGCTACACCTTC

clone_size: once
d_call: NA
j_call: TRBJ1-1
v_call: TRBV27
cdr3_aa: CATSWGRGTEAFF
cdr3_nt: TGTGCCACCTCCTGGGGGCGAGGCACTGAAGCTTTCTTT

clone_size: NA
d_call: TRBD1
j_call: TRBJ1-1
v_call: TRBV5-1
cdr3_aa: CASSPGQGAMNTEAFF
cdr3_nt: TGCGCCAGCAGCCCTGGACAGGGAGCTATGAACACTGAAGCTTTCTTT

clone_size: NA
d_call: NA
j_call: TRBJ2-3
v_call: TRBV7-9
cdr3_aa: CASSLQGDDTQYF
cdr3_nt: TGTGCCAGCAGCCTCCAAGGGGATGATACGCAGTATTTT

clone_size: NA
d_call: NA
j_call: TRBJ2-7
v_call: TRBV6-5
cdr3_aa: CASTRQSVPYEQYF
cdr3_nt: TGTGCCAGCACCCGGCAGAGCGTTCCCTACGAGCAGTACTTC

clone_size: many
d_call: NA
j_call: TRBJ2-3
v_call: TRBV5-4
cdr3_aa: CASTTGQSTDTQYF
cdr3_nt: TGTGCCAGCACCACCGGACAGAGCACAGATACGCAGTATTTT

clone_size: once
d_call: NA
j_call: TRBJ2-4
v_call: TRBV3-1/TRBV3-2
cdr3_aa: CASSYGTSGDIQYF
cdr3_nt: TGTGCCAGCAGCTACGGGACGTCAGGGGACATTCAGTACTTC

clone_size: NA
d_call: NA
j_call: TRBJ1-5
v_call: TRBV16
cdr3_aa: CASRVSGVSNQPQHF
cdr3_nt: TGTGCCAGCAGGGTTTCAGGGGTTAGCAATCAGCCCCAGCATTTT

clone_size: NA
d_call: NA
j_call: TRBJ1-1
v_call: TRBV29-1
cdr3_aa: CSVERSARRGEAFF
cdr3_nt: TGCAGCGTTGAAAGGTCGGCAAGGAGGGGAGAAGCTTTCTTT

clone_size: once
d_call: NA
j_call: TRBJ2-7
v_call: TRBV30
cdr3_aa: CACGRGSYEQYF
cdr3_nt: TGTGCCTGCGGGAGAGGCTCCTACGAGCAGTACTTC

clone_size: NA
d_call: TRBD2
j_call: TRBJ2-3
v_call: TRBV7-3
cdr3_aa: CASSPRLAGGTQYF
cdr3_nt: TGTGCCAGCAGCCCGCGACTAGCGGGGGGTACGCAGTATTTT

clone_size: NA
d_call: NA
j_call: TRBJ2-1
v_call: TRBV7-8
cdr3_aa: CASSLVRLIARETYNEQFF
cdr3_nt: TGTGCCAGCAGCCTTGTCCGGCTTATAGCGCGGGAAACTTACAATGAGCAGTTCTTC

clone_size: NA
d_call: TRBD1
j_call: TRBJ2-3
v_call: TRBV6-5
cdr3_aa: CASRGTGLSTDTQYF
cdr3_nt: TGTGCCAGCAGAGGGACAGGCCTGAGCACAGATACGCAGTATTTT

clone_size: NA
d_call: TRBD1
j_call: TRBJ2-3
v_call: TRBV19
cdr3_aa: CASSIIQGARTDTQYF
cdr3_nt: TGTGCCAGTAGTATTATTCAGGGGGCAAGGACAGATACGCAGTATTTT

clone_size: NA
d_call: NA
j_call: TRBJ1-1
v_call: TRBV28
cdr3_aa: CASRPTRGVLNTEAFF
cdr3_nt: TGTGCCAGCAGACCTACCCGGGGAGTCCTGAACACTGAAGCTTTCTTT

clone_size: NA
d_call: NA
j_call: TRBJ1-5
v_call: TRBV6-2/TRBV6-3
cdr3_aa: CASSYTGNQPQHF
cdr3_nt: TGTGCCAGCAGCTATACGGGCAATCAGCCCCAGCATTTT

clone_size: NA
d_call: NA
j_call: TRBJ2-1
v_call: TRBV7-2
cdr3_aa: CASSLLRLNEQFF
cdr3_nt: TGTGCCAGCAGCCTACTGAGGTTGAATGAGCAGTTCTTC

clone_size: NA
d_call: NA
j_call: TRBJ1-2
v_call: TRBV3-1/TRBV3-2
cdr3_aa: CASSQVTNYGYTF
cdr3_nt: TGTGCCAGCAGCCAAGTCACTAACTATGGCTACACCTTC

clone_size: NA
d_call: NA
j_call: TRBJ2-1
v_call: TRBV28
cdr3_aa: CASSSDRKYNEQFF
cdr3_nt: TGTGCCAGCAGCTCCGACAGGAAATACAATGAGCAGTTCTTC

clone_size: NA
d_call: TRBD2
j_call: TRBJ2-1
v_call: TRBV6-9
cdr3_aa: CASSYPREGRTNEQFF
cdr3_nt: TGTGCCAGCAGTTATCCTCGGGAGGGGAGGACCAATGAGCAGTTCTTC

clone_size: NA
d_call: TRBD1
j_call: TRBJ1-3
v_call: TRBV30
cdr3_aa: CAFSRDRGLGNTIYF
cdr3_nt: TGTGCCTTTTCCCGGGACAGGGGCCTCGGAAACACCATATATTTT

clone_size: NA
d_call: NA
j_call: TRBJ2-7
v_call: TRBV7-2
cdr3_aa: CASSLSSQNYEQYF
cdr3_nt: TGTGCCAGCAGCTTGAGTAGCCAGAACTACGAGCAGTACTTC

clone_size: NA
d_call: NA
j_call: TRBJ1-1
v_call: TRBV6-2/TRBV6-3
cdr3_aa: CASSYSLGPTEAFF
cdr3_nt: TGTGCCAGCAGTTACTCTTTGGGCCCCACTGAAGCTTTCTTT

clone_size: NA
d_call: NA
j_call: TRBJ1-3
v_call: TRBV3-1/TRBV3-2
cdr3_aa: CASSQAGESGNTIYF
cdr3_nt: TGTGCCAGCAGCCAAGCAGGGGAATCTGGAAACACCATATATTTT

clone_size: once
d_call: NA
j_call: TRBJ2-7
v_call: TRBV5-4
cdr3_aa: CASSLGRGGFYEQYF
cdr3_nt: TGTGCCAGCAGCTTGGGCAGGGGAGGGTTCTACGAGCAGTACTTC

clone_size: NA
d_call: NA
j_call: TRBJ1-2
v_call: TRBV6-5
cdr3_aa: CASSYTPGTSYGYTF
cdr3_nt: TGTGCCAGCAGTTACACTCCCGGGACATCCTATGGCTACACCTTC

clone_size: once
d_call: NA
j_call: TRBJ2-2
v_call: TRBV30
cdr3_aa: CAWSVFSGAGELFF
cdr3_nt: TGTGCCTGGAGTGTATTTAGCGGAGCCGGGGAGCTGTTTTTT

clone_size: NA
d_call: NA
j_call: TRBJ1-2
v_call: TRBV5-4
cdr3_aa: CASSLGRGGFTNYGYTF
cdr3_nt: TGTGCCAGCAGCTTGGGAAGGGGGGGGTTTACTAACTATGGCTACACCTTC

clone_size: once
d_call: NA
j_call: TRBJ1-1
v_call: TRBV9
cdr3_aa: CASSVDVSVQGSNTEAFF
cdr3_nt: TGTGCCAGCAGCGTAGACGTCTCCGTGCAGGGGTCGAACACTGAAGCTTTCTTT

clone_size: NA
d_call: NA
j_call: TRBJ1-4
v_call: TRBV25-1
cdr3_aa: CASSEYRGSGEKLFF
cdr3_nt: TGTGCCAGCAGTGAATACAGGGGCTCGGGTGAAAAACTGTTTTTT

clone_size: NA
d_call: NA
j_call: TRBJ2-7
v_call: TRBV4-3
cdr3_aa: CASSQDRGLSYEQYF
cdr3_nt: TGCGCCAGCAGCCAAGATAGAGGACTTTCCTACGAGCAGTACTTC

clone_size: NA
d_call: TRBD1
j_call: TRBJ1-1
v_call: TRBV6-5
cdr3_aa: CASSRITGANTEAFF
cdr3_nt: TGTGCCAGCAGTAGAATTACAGGGGCAAACACTGAAGCTTTCTTT

clone_size: NA
d_call: TRBD2
j_call: TRBJ2-2
v_call: TRBV7-2
cdr3_aa: CASRTSGRVISETGELFF
cdr3_nt: TGTGCCAGCAGGACGAGCGGGAGGGTAATTTCGGAGACCGGGGAGCTGTTTTTT

clone_size: NA
d_call: TRBD2
j_call: TRBJ2-2
v_call: TRBV28
cdr3_aa: CASSSDTPSGGEAGELFF
cdr3_nt: TGTGCCAGCAGTTCCGACACTCCTAGCGGGGGGGAGGCCGGGGAGCTGTTTTTT

clone_size: NA
d_call: TRBD2
j_call: TRBJ2-5
v_call: TRBV2
cdr3_aa: CASRVTSGRIQETQYF
cdr3_nt: TGTGCCAGCAGGGTTACTAGCGGGAGGATTCAAGAGACCCAGTACTTC

clone_size: NA
d_call: NA
j_call: TRBJ2-3
v_call: TRBV7-8
cdr3_aa: CASSLAQLKDTQYF
cdr3_nt: TGTGCCAGCAGCTTAGCACAGCTAAAGGATACGCAGTATTTT

clone_size: NA
d_call: TRBD2
j_call: TRBJ2-5
v_call: TRBV5-1
cdr3_aa: CASSSGLAGVETQYF
cdr3_nt: TGCGCCAGCAGCTCAGGACTAGCGGGAGTAGAGACCCAGTACTTC